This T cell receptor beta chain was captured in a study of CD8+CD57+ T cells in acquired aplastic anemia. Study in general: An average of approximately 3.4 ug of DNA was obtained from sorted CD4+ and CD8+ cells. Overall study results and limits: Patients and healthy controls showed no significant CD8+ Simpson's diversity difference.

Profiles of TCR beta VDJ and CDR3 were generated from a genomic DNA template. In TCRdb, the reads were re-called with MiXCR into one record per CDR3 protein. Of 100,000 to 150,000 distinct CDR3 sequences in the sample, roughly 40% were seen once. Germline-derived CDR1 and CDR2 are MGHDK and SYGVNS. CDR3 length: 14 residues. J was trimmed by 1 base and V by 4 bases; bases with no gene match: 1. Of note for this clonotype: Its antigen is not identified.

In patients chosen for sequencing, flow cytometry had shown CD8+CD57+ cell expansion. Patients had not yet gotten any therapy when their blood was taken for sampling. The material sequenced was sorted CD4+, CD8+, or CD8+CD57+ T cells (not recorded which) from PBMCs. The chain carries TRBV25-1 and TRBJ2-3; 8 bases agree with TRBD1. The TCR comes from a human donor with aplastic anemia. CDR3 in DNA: TGTGCCAGCAGTGGACAGGGGCGCACAGATACGCAGTATTTT. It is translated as CASSGQGRTDTQYF.